This T cell receptor beta chain originates from a study of blood T cell repertoires in COVID-19. Study as a whole: Samples representing acute and convalescent COVID-19 were sourced from the United States, Italy and Spain. The cDNA or gDNA used as material had been derived from T cells, B-cell-depleted T cells, or PBMCs.

Germline CDR1 and CDR2: SGHDN and FVKESK. V dropped 6 bases and J dropped 4; count of bases not matched to a gene: 6. The CDR3 is 14 residues long. Clones were read by immunoSEQ multiplex PCR, and TCRdb kept only the in-frame ones, dropping some. This table holds 200,000 to 250,000 clones, more than 75% found once. Residents of about two dozen US areas, aged roughly 18 to 89 years, made up the participants. The source material was PBMCs or T cells enriched from blood (not recorded which). The chain carries TRBV14 and TRBJ1-2, with 9 bases aligning to TRBD1. The TCR sequence derives from a man aged 30 to 39 with acute COVID-19. The CDR3 here is CASRGQGLSYGYTF. In DNA form, the CDR3 reads TGTGCCAGCAGGGGACAGGGCCTTTCCTATGGCTACACCTTC.